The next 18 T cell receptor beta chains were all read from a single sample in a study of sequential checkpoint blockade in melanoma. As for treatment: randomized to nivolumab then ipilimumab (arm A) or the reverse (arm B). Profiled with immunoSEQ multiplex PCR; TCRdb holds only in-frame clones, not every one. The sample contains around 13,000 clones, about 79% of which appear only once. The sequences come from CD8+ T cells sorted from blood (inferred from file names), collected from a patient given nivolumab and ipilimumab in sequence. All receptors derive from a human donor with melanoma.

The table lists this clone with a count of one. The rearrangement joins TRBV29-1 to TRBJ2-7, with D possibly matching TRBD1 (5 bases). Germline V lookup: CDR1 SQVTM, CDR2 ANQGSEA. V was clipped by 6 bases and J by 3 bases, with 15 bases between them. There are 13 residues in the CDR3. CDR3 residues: CSVNEDRNYEQYF. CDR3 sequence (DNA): TGCAGCGTGAACGAAGACAGAAACTACGAGCAGTACTTC.

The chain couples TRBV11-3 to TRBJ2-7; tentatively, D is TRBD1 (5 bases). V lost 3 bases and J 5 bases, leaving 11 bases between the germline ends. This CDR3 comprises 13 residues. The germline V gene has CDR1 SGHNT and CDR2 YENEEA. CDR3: CASSFGQGHEQYF. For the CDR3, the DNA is TGTGCCAGCAGCTTTGGGCAGGGCCACGAGCAGTACTTC.

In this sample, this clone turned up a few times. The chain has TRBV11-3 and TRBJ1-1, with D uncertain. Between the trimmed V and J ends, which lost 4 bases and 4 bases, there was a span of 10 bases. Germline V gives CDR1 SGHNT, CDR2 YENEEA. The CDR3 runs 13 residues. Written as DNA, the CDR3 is TGTGCCAGCAGCTGGTCCGGGAGCACTGAAGCTTTCTTT. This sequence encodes CASSWSGSTEAFF.

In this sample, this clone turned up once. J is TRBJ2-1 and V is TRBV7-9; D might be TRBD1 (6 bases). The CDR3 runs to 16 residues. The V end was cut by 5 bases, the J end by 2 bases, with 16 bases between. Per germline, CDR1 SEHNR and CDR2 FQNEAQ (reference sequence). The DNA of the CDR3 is TGTGCCAGCAGCGATGTGACAGGTGGTACCTACAATGAGCAGTTCTTC. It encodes CASSDVTGGTYNEQFF.

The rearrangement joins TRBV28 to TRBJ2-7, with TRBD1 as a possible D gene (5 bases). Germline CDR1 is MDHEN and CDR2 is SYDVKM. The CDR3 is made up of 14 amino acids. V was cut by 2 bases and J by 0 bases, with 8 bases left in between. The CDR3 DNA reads TGTGCCAGCAGTTTACCCGACAGCTCCTACGAGCAGTACTTC. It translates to CASSLPDSSYEQYF.

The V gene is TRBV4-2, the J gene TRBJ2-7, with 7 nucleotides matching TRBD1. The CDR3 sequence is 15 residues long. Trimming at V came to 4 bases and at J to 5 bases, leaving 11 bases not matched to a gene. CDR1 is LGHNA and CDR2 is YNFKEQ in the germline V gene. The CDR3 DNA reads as TGTGCCAGCAGCCTTAGCCTTACAGGGGAAAACGAGCAGTACTTC. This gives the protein CASSLSLTGENEQYF.

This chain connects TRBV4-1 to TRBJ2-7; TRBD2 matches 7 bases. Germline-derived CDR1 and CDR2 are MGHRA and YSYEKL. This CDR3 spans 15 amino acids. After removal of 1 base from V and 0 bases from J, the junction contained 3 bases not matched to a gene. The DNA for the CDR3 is TGCGCCAGCAGCCAAGTCCGCGGGAGCTCCTACGAGCAGTACTTC. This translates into CASSQVRGSSYEQYF.

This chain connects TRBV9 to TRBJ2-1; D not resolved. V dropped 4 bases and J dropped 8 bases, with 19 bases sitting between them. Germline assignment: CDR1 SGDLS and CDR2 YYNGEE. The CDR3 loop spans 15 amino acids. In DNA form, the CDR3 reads TGTGCCAGCAGCCCGACCGGGTTTTTAACCCATGAGCAGTTCTTC. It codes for CASSPTGFLTHEQFF.

In nucleotides, the CDR3 is TGTGCCAGCAGCCAAAGCGGAGCGGGAGTTTTACATGAGCAGTTCTTC. Its translation: CASSQSGAGVLHEQFF. The chain has TRBV9 and TRBJ2-1, with TRBD2 matching over 8 bases. The length of the CDR3 is 16 residues. V lost 4 bases and J lost 8; bases outside the gene matches: 14. CDR1 SGDLS and CDR2 YYNGEE come from the germline V gene.

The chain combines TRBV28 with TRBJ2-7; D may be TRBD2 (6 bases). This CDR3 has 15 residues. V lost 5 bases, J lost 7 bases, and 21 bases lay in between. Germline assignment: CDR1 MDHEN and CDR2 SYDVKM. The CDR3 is CASSPTGTSFGEQYF. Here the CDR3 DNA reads TGTGCCAGCAGTCCGACCGGGACTTCCTTCGGGGAGCAGTACTTC.

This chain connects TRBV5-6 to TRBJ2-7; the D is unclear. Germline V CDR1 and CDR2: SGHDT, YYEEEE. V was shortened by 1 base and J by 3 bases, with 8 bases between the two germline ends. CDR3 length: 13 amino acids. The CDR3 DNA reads TGTGCCAGCAGCTTGCCCACAGACTACGAGCAGTACTTC. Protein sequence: CASSLPTDYEQYF.

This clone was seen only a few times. The CDR3: CASSQGSGQGNEKLFF. The CDR3, as DNA: TGCGCCAGCAGCCAAGGGTCGGGACAGGGAAATGAAAAACTGTTTTTT. The chain employs TRBV4-3 and TRBJ1-4; 9 bases agree with TRBD1. Germline loops: CDR1 LGHNA, CDR2 YSLEER. The CDR3 contains 16 residues. Trimming at V came to 1 base and at J to 5 bases, leaving 5 bases not matched to a gene.

The CDR3 DNA follows: TGTGCCAGCAGCGGGGGACACCTGCTAGACACTGAAGCTTTCTTT. Translating gives CASSGGHLLDTEAFF. J is TRBJ1-1 and V is TRBV5-6, with D perhaps TRBD1 (6 bases). V dropped 4 bases and J dropped 3 bases, with 16 bases sitting between them. Germline V gene lookup returns CDR1 SGHDT and CDR2 YYEEEE. CDR3 length equals 15 residues.

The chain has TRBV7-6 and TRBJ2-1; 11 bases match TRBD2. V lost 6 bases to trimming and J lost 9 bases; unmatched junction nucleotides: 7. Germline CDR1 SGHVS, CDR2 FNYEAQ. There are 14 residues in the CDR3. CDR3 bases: TGTGCCAGCAGTGGCCTAGCGGGAGGCGCTGAGCAGTTCTTC. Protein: CASSGLAGGAEQFF.

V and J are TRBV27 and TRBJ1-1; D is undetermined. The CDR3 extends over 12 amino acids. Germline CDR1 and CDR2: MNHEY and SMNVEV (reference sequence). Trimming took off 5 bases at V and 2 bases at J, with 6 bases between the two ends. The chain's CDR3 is CASSLPNTEAFF. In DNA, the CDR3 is TGTGCCAGCAGTCTCCCCAACACTGAAGCTTTCTTT.

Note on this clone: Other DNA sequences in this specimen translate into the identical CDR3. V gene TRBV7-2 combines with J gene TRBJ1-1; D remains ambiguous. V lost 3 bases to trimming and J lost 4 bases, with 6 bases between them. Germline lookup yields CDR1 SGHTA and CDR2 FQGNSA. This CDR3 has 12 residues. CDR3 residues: CASSFGVTEAFF. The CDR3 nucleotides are TGTGCCAGCAGCTTCGGAGTCACTGAAGCTTTCTTT.

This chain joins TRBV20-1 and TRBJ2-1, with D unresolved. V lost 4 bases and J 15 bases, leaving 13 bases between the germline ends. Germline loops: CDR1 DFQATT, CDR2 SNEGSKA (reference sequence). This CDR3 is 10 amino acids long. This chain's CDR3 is CSATGTTPFF. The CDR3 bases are TGCAGTGCTACAGGCACAACACCGTTCTTC.

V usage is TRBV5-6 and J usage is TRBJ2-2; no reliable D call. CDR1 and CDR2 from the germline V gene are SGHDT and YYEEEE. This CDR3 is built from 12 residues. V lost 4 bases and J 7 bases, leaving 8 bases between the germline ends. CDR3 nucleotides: TGTGCCAGCAGCAGCTCCATCGGGGAGCTGTTTTTT. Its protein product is CASSSSIGELFF.